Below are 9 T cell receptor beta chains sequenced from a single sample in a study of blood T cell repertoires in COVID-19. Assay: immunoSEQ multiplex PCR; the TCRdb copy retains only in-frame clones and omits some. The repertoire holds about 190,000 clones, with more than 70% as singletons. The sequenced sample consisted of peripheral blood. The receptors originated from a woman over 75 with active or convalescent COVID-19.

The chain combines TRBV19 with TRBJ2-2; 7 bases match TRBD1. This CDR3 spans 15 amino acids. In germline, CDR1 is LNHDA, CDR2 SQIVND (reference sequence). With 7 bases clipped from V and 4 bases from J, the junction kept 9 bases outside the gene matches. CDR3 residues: CASTYTGAATGELFF. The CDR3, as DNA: TGTGCCAGTACCTATACAGGGGCGGCCACCGGGGAGCTGTTTTTT.

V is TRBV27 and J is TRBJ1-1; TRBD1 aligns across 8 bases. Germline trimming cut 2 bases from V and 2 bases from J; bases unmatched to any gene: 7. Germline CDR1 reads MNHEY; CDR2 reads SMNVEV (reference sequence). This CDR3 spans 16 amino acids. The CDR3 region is CASSLRRTGFNTEAFF. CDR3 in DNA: TGTGCCAGCAGTTTAAGGCGGACAGGGTTTAACACTGAAGCTTTCTTT.

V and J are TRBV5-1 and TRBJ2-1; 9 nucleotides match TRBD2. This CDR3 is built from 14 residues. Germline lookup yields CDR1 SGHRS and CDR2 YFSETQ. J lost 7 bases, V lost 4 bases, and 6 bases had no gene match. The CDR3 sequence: CASSKVSGSNEQFF. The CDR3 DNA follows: TGCGCCAGCAGCAAAGTTAGCGGGAGTAATGAGCAGTTCTTC.

CDR3 in amino acids: CASSHGGTAIQETQYF. The CDR3 bases are TGTGCCAGCAGCCACGGCGGGACAGCTATACAAGAGACCCAGTACTTC. This chain joins TRBV14 and TRBJ2-5; perhaps TRBD1 as D (7 bases). Germline loops: CDR1 SGHDN, CDR2 FVKESK. This CDR3 is 16 amino acids long. V lost 3 bases to trimming and J lost 2 bases, with 16 bases between them.

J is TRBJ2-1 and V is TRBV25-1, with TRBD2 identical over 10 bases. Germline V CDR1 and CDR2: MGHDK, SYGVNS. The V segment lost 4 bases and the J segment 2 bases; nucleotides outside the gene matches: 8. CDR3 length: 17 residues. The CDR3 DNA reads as TGTGCCAGCAGTGGGAGGTGGACTAGCGGTACCTACAATGAGCAGTTCTTC. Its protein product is CASSGRWTSGTYNEQFF. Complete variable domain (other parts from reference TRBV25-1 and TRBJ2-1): EADIYQTPRYLVIGTGKKITLECSQTMGHDKMYWYQQDPGMELHLIHYSYGVNSTEKGDLSSESTVSRIRTEHFPLTLESARPSHTSQYLCASSGRWTSGTYNEQFFGPGTRLTVL.

This CDR3 reads CASSVDGRISYEQYF. The CDR3 DNA sequence: TGTGCCAGCAGTGTCGACGGGAGGATCTCCTACGAGCAGTACTTC. The gene calls are TRBV2 and TRBJ2-7; 7 bases match TRBD2. Germline V CDR1 and CDR2: SNHLY, FYNNEI. The CDR3 sequence is 15 residues long. Trimming at V came to 4 bases and at J to 0 bases, leaving 6 bases not matched to a gene. The variable domain in full, completed from reference TRBV2 and TRBJ2-7, reads EPEVTQTPSHQVTQMGQEVILRCVPISNHLYFYWYRQILGQKVEFLVSFYNNEISEKSEIFDDQFSVERPDGSNFTLKIRSTKLEDSAMYFCASSVDGRISYEQYFGPGTRLTVT.

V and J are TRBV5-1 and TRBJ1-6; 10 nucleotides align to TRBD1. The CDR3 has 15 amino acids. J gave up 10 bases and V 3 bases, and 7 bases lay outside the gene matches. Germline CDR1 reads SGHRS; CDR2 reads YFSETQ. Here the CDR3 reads CASSSRDRGESPLHF. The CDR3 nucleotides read TGCGCCAGCAGCTCCCGGGACAGGGGAGAATCACCCCTCCACTTT. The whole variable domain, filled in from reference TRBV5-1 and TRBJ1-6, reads KAGVTQTPRYLIKTRGQQVTLSCSPISGHRSVSWYQQTPGQGLQFLFEYFSETQRNKGNFPGRFSGRQFSNSRSEMNVSTLELGDSALYLCASSSRDRGESPLHFGNGTRLTVT.

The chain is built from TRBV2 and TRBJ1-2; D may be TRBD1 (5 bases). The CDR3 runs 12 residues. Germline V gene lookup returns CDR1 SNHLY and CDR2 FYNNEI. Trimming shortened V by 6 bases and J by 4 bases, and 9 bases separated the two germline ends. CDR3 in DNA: TGTGCCAGCAGCGGGGGAGGCTATGGCTACACCTTC. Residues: CASSGGGYGYTF.

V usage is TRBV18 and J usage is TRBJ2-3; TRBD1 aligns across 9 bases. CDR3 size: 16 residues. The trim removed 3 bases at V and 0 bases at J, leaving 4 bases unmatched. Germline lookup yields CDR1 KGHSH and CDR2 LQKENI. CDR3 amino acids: CASSPTGGRSTDTQYF. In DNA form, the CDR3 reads TGTGCCAGCTCACCGACAGGGGGTAGGAGCACAGATACGCAGTATTTT.